What follows are 2 T cell receptor beta chains derived from one specimen sequenced in a study of blood T cell repertoires in COVID-19. Profiling relied on immunoSEQ multiplex PCR, and the TCRdb table lists in-frame clones only, not all of them. The repertoire has about 130,000 clones, approximately 74% of them found once; the top ten carry 1.9%. Sequences were obtained from peripheral blood. These receptors originate from a woman aged 70 to 79 with acute or convalescent COVID-19.

J is TRBJ2-7 and V is TRBV10-2; D possibly corresponds to TRBD2 (6 bases). Germline CDR1 WSHSY, CDR2 SAAADI. The CDR3 spans 13 residues. Trimming took 7 bases from V and 0 from J, leaving 10 bases between them. CDR3 region: CASMGGPSYEQYF. CDR3 nucleotide sequence: TGCGCCAGCATGGGGGGACCCTCCTACGAGCAGTACTTC.

In this sample, this clone turned up a few times. The chain couples TRBV9 to TRBJ2-2; 7 bases line up with TRBD1. The CDR3 is 15 amino acids. Germline V gene lookup returns CDR1 SGDLS and CDR2 YYNGEE. With V trimmed by 5 bases and J by 0 bases, 4 bases remained unmatched. The CDR3 spells CASSVDRANTGELFF. CDR3 DNA: TGTGCCAGCAGTGTTGACAGGGCGAACACCGGGGAGCTGTTTTTT.